The clone carrying this T cell receptor beta chain has just one count. The data were obtained in a study of radiotherapy plus CTLA-4 blockade in lung cancer. Repertoires were generated with immunoSEQ multiplex PCR, while TCRdb's copy carries only in-frame clones and drops some. The sample contains some 94,000 clones, approximately 78% of which appear only once. Germline-derived CDR1 and CDR2 are MNHEY and SMNVEV (reference sequence). With 2 bases removed from V and 7 bases from J, the gap between germline ends came to 14 bases. This CDR3 spans 15 amino acids. The sample was peripheral blood, taken from a patient treated with radiotherapy plus ipilimumab. This receptor was obtained from a human donor with non-small cell lung cancer that progressed on radiotherapy plus ipilimumab. The genes are TRBV27 and TRBJ2-2; possible D gene TRBD1, 5 bases. The CDR3 coding sequence is TGTGCCAGCAGTTTAAGGGGCGCCGCGAGCGGGGAGCTGTTTTTT. Translated, it gives CASSLRGAASGELFF.